These 20 T cell receptor beta chains were sequenced from one sample in a study of CD8 T cells in ankylosing spondylitis. TCRdb reprocessed the 5' RACE reads via MiXCR and lists one record per CDR3 protein. The sample holds 290,000 or so distinct CDR3 sequences; roughly 20% are singletons and the top ten take about 3.5%. Sequenced input: blood, either unsorted or a sorted T cell fraction (not recorded which). The source is a female donor with ankylosing spondylitis or in good health (not recorded which).

At least ten counts were recorded for this clonotype. The chain couples TRBV20-1 to TRBJ1-5; D is unclear. The CDR3 extends over 16 amino acids. Per the germline V gene, CDR1 is DFQATT and CDR2 is SNEGSKA (reference sequence). Trimming cost V 3 bases and J 1 base, with 16 bases left between them. Here the CDR3 DNA reads TGCAGTGCTAGTAGGAGAGACGGAGCAAGCAATCAGCCCCAGCATTTT. Translating it yields CSASRRDGASNQPQHF.

The rearrangement uses TRBV3-1 and TRBJ1-5; weak D call: TRBD1 (5 bases). This CDR3 contains 15 residues. Trimming shortened V by 1 base and J by 2 bases, and 9 bases separated the two germline ends. The V gene's germline CDR1 is LGHDT and CDR2 YNNKEL (reference sequence). In nucleotides, the CDR3 is TGTGCCAGCAGCCAAGGGGGAGGGGGCAATCAGCCCCAGCATTTT. Its protein product is CASSQGGGGNQPQHF.

The chain links TRBV18 to TRBJ1-5; 7 bases align to TRBD1. Germline V gene data show CDR1 as KGHSH and CDR2 as LQKENI. CDR3 length equals 15 residues. Trimming at V came to 3 bases and at J to 1 base, leaving 3 bases not matched to a gene. The CDR3 nucleotides read TGTGCCAGCTCACCGACAGGGACAAGCAATCAGCCCCAGCATTTT. Its protein product is CASSPTGTSNQPQHF.

There are a few counts of this clonotype. The genes are TRBV7-8 and TRBJ2-2; 9 bases are shared with TRBD2. Losses at the gene ends were 4 bases for V and 2 bases for J; bases not matched to a gene: 11. Germline assignment: CDR1 SGHVS and CDR2 FQNEAQ. The CDR3 totals 18 residues. CDR3 bases: TGTGCCAGCAGCTCGAACCCTAGCGGGACTAGAAACACCGGGGAGCTGTTTTTT. This translates into CASSSNPSGTRNTGELFF.

The chain couples TRBV9 to TRBJ2-3; D is ambiguous. The CDR3 length is 12 residues. Germline loops: CDR1 SGDLS, CDR2 YYNGEE. V lost 2 bases to trimming and J lost 4 bases, with 5 bases between them. The CDR3 here is CASSVSADTQYF. The DNA of the CDR3 is TGTGCCAGCAGCGTTTCAGCAGATACGCAGTATTTT.

The rearrangement links TRBV9 to TRBJ1-1; D not certain. The V gene's germline CDR1 is SGDLS and CDR2 YYNGEE. This CDR3 contains 14 residues. The V end lost 2 bases, the J end lost 3 bases, and 11 bases lay between the germline ends. The CDR3, as DNA: TGTGCCAGCAGCGTGAGGCAGGACGACACTGAAGCTTTCTTT. Amino acid sequence: CASSVRQDDTEAFF.

This clonotype rates as medium-sized. J is TRBJ2-1 and V is TRBV7-3; D might be TRBD2 (6 bases). There are 16 residues in the CDR3. Germline V CDR1 and CDR2: SGHTA, FQGTGA. Trimming pared 1 base from V and 4 bases from J, leaving 14 bases between. CDR3 protein: CASSLRRGDSYNEQFF. CDR3 in DNA: TGTGCCAGCAGCTTAAGACGAGGGGACTCTTACAATGAGCAGTTCTTC.

This clonotype was seen only a few times. The gene calls are TRBV7-2 and TRBJ1-5; the D is unclear. The CDR3 covers 16 residues. Deletions cut 5 bases from V and 0 bases from J, with 14 bases between. Germline V gene sequence: CDR1 SGHTA, CDR2 FQGNSA. This CDR3 is CASSRNSVNSNQPQHF. The CDR3, as DNA: TGTGCCAGCAGCCGAAACTCCGTTAATAGCAATCAGCCCCAGCATTTT.

Only a few counts were recorded for this clonotype. J is TRBJ2-1 and V is TRBV6-1; 7 nucleotides line up with TRBD2. The J segment lost 8 bases and the V segment lost 6 bases, leaving 10 bases of the junction unmatched. This CDR3 region has 14 residues. Germline V lookup: CDR1 MNHNS, CDR2 SASEGT. CDR3 coding DNA: TGTGCCAGCAGCCGGCAACTAGCGATCGATGAGCAGTTCTTC. It specifies CASSRQLAIDEQFF.

In this sample, this clonotype turned up a few times. The rearrangement uses TRBV7-2 and TRBJ1-4; D gene uncertain. The CDR3 extends over 14 amino acids. V lost 3 bases and J lost 7, with 12 bases in between. CDR1 and CDR2 (germline): SGHTA, FQGNSA. The DNA of the CDR3 is TGTGCCAGCAGCTTGGGAAGGGTCCGTGAAAAACTGTTTTTT. Protein product: CASSLGRVREKLFF.

The chain combines TRBV7-2 with TRBJ2-7, with TRBD2 as a possible D gene (6 bases). Germline V gives CDR1 SGHTA, CDR2 FQGNSA. V was pared by 3 bases and J by 2 bases, with 11 bases between. This CDR3 is built from 14 residues. The CDR3 reads CASSFGSRPYEQYF. The CDR3 nucleotides are TGTGCCAGCAGCTTCGGGAGTCGGCCCTACGAGCAGTACTTC. Full variable domain (missing parts from reference TRBV7-2 and TRBJ2-7): GAGVSQSPSNKVTEKGKDVELRCDPISGHTALYWYRQSLGQGLEFLIYFQGNSAPDKSGLPSDRFSAERTGGSVSTLTIQRTQQEDSAVYLCASSFGSRPYEQYFGPGTRLTVT.

This clonotype showed up just a few times. The chain is built from TRBV4-3 and TRBJ2-7; 13 bases align to TRBD2. With 3 bases clipped from V and 3 bases from J, the junction kept 5 bases outside the gene matches. Germline values: CDR1 LGHNA, CDR2 YSLEER. This CDR3 is 16 amino acids long. The CDR3 is CASSHFRTSGSYEQYF. CDR3 coding DNA: TGCGCCAGCAGCCATTTTCGGACTAGCGGGAGCTACGAGCAGTACTTC.

The gene calls are TRBV20-1 and TRBJ1-4; the match to TRBD1 covers 9 bases. This CDR3 has 14 amino acids. Trimming took 5 bases from V and 5 from J; bases not matched to a gene: 6. The germline gives CDR1 DFQATT, CDR2 SNEGSKA (reference sequence). The CDR3 nucleotides read TGCAGTGCTCTAGGGGGGACAGGGAATGAAAAACTGTTTTTT. Its protein is CSALGGTGNEKLFF.

The V call is TRBV12-3 or TRBV12-4, the J call TRBJ2-7, with no clear D. This CDR3 is built from 13 residues. Trimming took off 1 base at V and 1 base at J, with 5 bases between the two ends. The CDR3 DNA sequence: TGTGCCAGCAGTTTAGTGGATTCCTACGAGCAGTACTTC. Translating it yields CASSLVDSYEQYF.

This sequence joins TRBV20-1 and TRBJ2-1, with TRBD2 identical over 11 bases. Germline V gives CDR1 DFQATT, CDR2 SNEGSKA (reference sequence). The junction had 6 bases not matched to a gene; V was cut back by 5 bases and J by 0 bases. The CDR3 consists of 16 residues. The DNA of the CDR3 is TGCAGTGCTCGATGGACTAGCGGGCACTCCTACAATGAGCAGTTCTTC. Its translation is CSARWTSGHSYNEQFF.

This clonotype was detected many times. The chain joins TRBV29-1 to TRBJ2-7, with 7 bases aligning to TRBD1. The trim removed 5 bases at V and 2 bases at J, leaving 12 bases unmatched. Germline CDR1 reads SQVTM; CDR2 reads ANQGSEA. This CDR3 comprises 15 residues. This chain's CDR3 is CSVTPDRARTYEQYF. The CDR3 coding sequence is TGCAGCGTTACCCCCGACAGGGCCCGGACCTACGAGCAGTACTTC.

The chain is built from TRBV12-3 or TRBV12-4 and TRBJ2-1, with 12 bases identical to TRBD2. V gave up 7 bases and J gave up 4 bases; unmatched junction bases: 5. The CDR3 sequence is 15 residues long. The CDR3 DNA reads as TGTGCCAGCAACCGACTAGCGGGAGTTTACAATGAGCAGTTCTTC. This gives the protein CASNRLAGVYNEQFF.

This clonotype occurred a few times. This chain joins TRBV10-3 and TRBJ1-6, with D tentatively TRBD1 (6 bases). Germline V gives CDR1 ENHRY, CDR2 SYGVKD. The V end lost 0 bases, the J end lost 6 bases, and 9 bases lay between the germline ends. CDR3 length: 15 residues. The CDR3 protein is CAISESRTANSPLHF. In DNA, the CDR3 is TGTGCCATCAGTGAGTCAAGGACAGCTAATTCACCCCTCCACTTT.

This clonotype was seen ten or more times. CDR3 sequence: CSASGHPTNYGYTF. CDR3 sequence (DNA): TGCAGCGCCTCGGGACACCCTACTAACTATGGCTACACCTTC. The V call is TRBV29-1, the J call TRBJ1-2; tentatively, D is TRBD1 (6 bases). Germline CDR1 SQVTM, CDR2 ANQGSEA. Trimming cost V 7 bases and J 0 bases, with 15 bases left between them. The CDR3 sequence is 14 residues long.

This clonotype was observed a few times. V gene TRBV20-1 combines with J gene TRBJ2-5; 7 bases align to TRBD2. V dropped 0 bases and J dropped 6; count of bases not matched to a gene: 13. The germline CDR1 and CDR2 sequences are DFQATT and SNEGSKA (reference sequence). This CDR3 has 16 residues. Here the CDR3 DNA reads TGCAGTGCTAGAGATATGGACGAGGGGAGGGAAAAGACCCAGTACTTC. Its translation is CSARDMDEGREKTQYF.